A single sample is the source of the 10 T cell receptor beta chains below, sequenced in a study of cytomegalovirus exposure and HLA in healthy donors. PCR amplification relied on 60 Vbeta primers (plus 13 Jbeta primers). Only in-frame clones appear in the TCRdb table, and some are missing; sequencing was by immunoSEQ multiplex PCR. Counted here are approximately 89,000 clones, roughly 79% occurring once; the ten biggest clones make up 1.3% to 1.5%. Material: PBMCs. These TCRs come from a male donor in good health and CMV-seronegative.

The chain uses TRBV19 and TRBJ2-5; TRBD1 aligns across 8 bases. The CDR3 extends over 14 amino acids. V gave up 5 bases and J gave up 7 bases; unmatched junction bases: 9. The germline gives CDR1 LNHDA, CDR2 SQIVND (reference sequence). The CDR3 DNA reads as TGTGCCAGTAGTCCCCGTGACAGGGGAACGACCCAGTACTTC. Translated, it gives CASSPRDRGTTQYF.

The chain joins TRBV5-1 to TRBJ1-5; 8 positions agree with TRBD1. From germline, CDR1 is SGHRS and CDR2 YFSETQ. The CDR3 is 15 residues long. V gave up 2 bases and J gave up 6 bases; unmatched junction bases: 7. The CDR3 sequence: CASSLGQGSSQPQHF. CDR3 nucleotide sequence: TGCGCCAGCAGCTTAGGACAGGGCTCTAGTCAGCCCCAGCATTTT.

This chain connects TRBV5-5 to TRBJ1-1; TRBD1 matches at 8 bases. Per the germline V gene, CDR1 is SGHKS and CDR2 is YYEKEE (reference sequence). With 0 bases clipped from V and 4 bases from J, the junction kept 14 bases outside the gene matches. The CDR3 runs to 18 residues. The CDR3 protein is CASSLARRGRTLSTEAFF. For the CDR3, the DNA is TGTGCCAGCAGCTTGGCCCGCAGGGGGCGGACCCTGAGCACTGAAGCTTTCTTT.

This clone was found a few times. The V and J genes are TRBV18 and TRBJ1-2, with D tentatively TRBD1 (5 bases). Trimming cost V 3 bases and J 0 bases, with 20 bases left between them. Per germline, CDR1 KGHSH and CDR2 LQKENI. The CDR3 contains 18 residues. CDR3 DNA sequence: TGTGCCAGCTCACCCTTGGACACCAACATTTTATCTAACTATGGCTACACCTTC. The encoded protein is CASSPLDTNILSNYGYTF. The whole variable domain, remainder taken from reference TRBV18 and TRBJ1-2, is NAGVMQNPRHLVRRRGQEARLRCSPMKGHSHVYWYRQLPEEGLKFMVYLQKENIIDESGMPKERFSAEFPKEGPSILRIQQVVRGDSAAYFCASSPLDTNILSNYGYTFGSGTRLTVV.

This clone was seen only once. The V and J genes are TRBV6-1 and TRBJ2-7; 8 bases align to TRBD2. Germline assignment: CDR1 MNHNS and CDR2 SASEGT. This CDR3 comprises 13 residues. Trimming took 6 bases from V and 3 from J; bases not matched to a gene: 4. The CDR3 region is CASRERENYEQYF. CDR3 nucleotide sequence: TGTGCCAGCAGGGAGCGGGAGAACTACGAGCAGTACTTC.

The rearrangement links TRBV6-5 to TRBJ2-3, with 8 bases matching TRBD1. This CDR3 has 15 residues. The germline gives CDR1 MNHEY, CDR2 SVGAGI. J was trimmed by 2 bases and V by 8 bases; bases with no gene match: 9. The CDR3 sequence is CASRRQGAFTDTQYF. Here the CDR3 DNA reads TGTGCCAGCCGGAGGCAGGGGGCCTTCACAGATACGCAGTATTTT.

The V call is TRBV30, the J call TRBJ1-1; possible D gene TRBD1, 6 bases. Germline CDR1 reads GTSNPN; CDR2 reads SVGIG (reference sequence). The CDR3 is 16 residues long. V was clipped by 1 base and J by 0 bases, with 15 bases between them. CDR3 coding DNA: TGTGCCTGGAGTGCTGGGACATCCGTTTTGAACACTGAAGCTTTCTTT. Amino acids: CAWSAGTSVLNTEAFF.

This chain uses TRBV29-1 with TRBJ1-2; 7 bases line up with TRBD1. With 5 bases clipped from V and 3 bases from J, the junction kept 6 bases outside the gene matches. CDR1 and CDR2 from the germline V gene are SQVTM and ANQGSEA. The CDR3 extends over 13 amino acids. Here the CDR3 reads CSVTGQADYGYTF. The CDR3 nucleotides read TGCAGCGTTACCGGACAGGCGGACTATGGCTACACCTTC.

For this clone: At one end, the junction sequence differs from germline, possibly due to a read error. The genes are TRBV6-4 and TRBJ2-3; the D gene is possibly TRBD2 (6 bases). Germline-derived CDR1 and CDR2 are MRHNA and SNTAGT. This CDR3 spans 15 amino acids. The chain's CDR3 is CASSAEGSGTDTQYF. Here the CDR3 DNA reads TGTGCCAGCAGTGCGGAGGGTTCCGGCACGGATACGCAGTATTTT.

This clone was found a few times. V gene TRBV11-2 combines with J gene TRBJ2-1, with D perhaps TRBD2 (6 bases). The CDR3 contains 16 residues. V was shortened by 1 base and J by 8 bases, with 18 bases between the two germline ends. Germline CDR1 and CDR2: SGHAT and FQNNGV. CDR3 region: CASSLAGREEGYEQFF. CDR3 DNA sequence: TGTGCCAGCAGCTTAGCGGGCAGGGAGGAAGGGTATGAGCAGTTCTTC.